Listed below are T cell receptor beta chains from one sample, sequenced in a study of blood T cell repertoires in COVID-19. The method was immunoSEQ multiplex PCR; TCRdb's version includes in-frame clones alone and lacks a portion of them. The sample contains 140,000 to 150,000 clones, roughly 79% of which appear only once. Sequencing input: peripheral blood. The receptor source for this set is a human donor with acute or convalescent COVID-19. The donor label of this sample is uncertain. CDR3s include the opening cysteine and the closing phenylalanine or tryptophan. Fields, in order: J gene, V gene, D gene, clone size, CDR3 DNA, CDR3 protein. D genes are given only for firm matches. Size values are once, few and many counts, or a class for expanded clones, and some rows have none.

j_call: TRBJ1-3
v_call: TRBV7-7
d_call: -
clone_size: many
cdr3_nt: TGTGCTAGCAGCATTTCCGGGACTCCGGGAAACACCATATATTTT
cdr3_aa: CASSISGTPGNTIYF

j_call: TRBJ2-1
v_call: TRBV27
d_call: TRBD1
clone_size: few
cdr3_nt: TGTGCCACCTCCAAGGACAGGTCCTACAATGAGCAGTTCTTC
cdr3_aa: CATSKDRSYNEQFF

j_call: TRBJ1-2
v_call: TRBV6-1
d_call: TRBD1
clone_size: -
cdr3_nt: TGTGCCAGCAGTGACCCGGGACAGGGCTATGGCTACACCTTC
cdr3_aa: CASSDPGQGYGYTF

j_call: TRBJ1-2
v_call: TRBV12-3/TRBV12-4
d_call: -
clone_size: -
cdr3_nt: TGTGCCAGCACCCCGGGAGGGCCTGACGGCTACACCTTC
cdr3_aa: CASTPGGPDGYTF

j_call: TRBJ2-4
v_call: TRBV4-2
d_call: -
clone_size: -
cdr3_nt: TGTGCCAGCAGCCAAGATTTAACCAGACAGAACATTCAGTACTTC
cdr3_aa: CASSQDLTRQNIQYF

j_call: TRBJ1-6
v_call: TRBV5-1
d_call: TRBD1
clone_size: -
cdr3_nt: TGCGCCAGCAGCAGGACAGGGGGCTTGGATTCACCCCTCCACTTT
cdr3_aa: CASSRTGGLDSPLHF

j_call: TRBJ2-7
v_call: TRBV11-2
d_call: -
clone_size: -
cdr3_nt: TGTGCCAGCAGCTTTGGGGCCGTAAACTCCTACGAGCAGTACTTC
cdr3_aa: CASSFGAVNSYEQYF

j_call: TRBJ2-6
v_call: TRBV6-5
d_call: TRBD2
clone_size: -
cdr3_nt: TGTGCCAGTAGCGGGGGGGCCGCTGGGGCCAACGTCCTGACTTTC
cdr3_aa: CASSGGAAGANVLTF

j_call: TRBJ1-2
v_call: TRBV11-3
d_call: -
clone_size: few
cdr3_nt: TGTGCCAGCAGCTTACTCTCCGGGCGGGTGGCGGGGAGCTATGGCTACACCTTC
cdr3_aa: CASSLLSGRVAGSYGYTF

j_call: TRBJ2-1
v_call: TRBV19
d_call: TRBD2
clone_size: -
cdr3_nt: TGTGCCAGTAGTATTGGTAGCGGGCGCCACAATGAGCAGTTCTTC
cdr3_aa: CASSIGSGRHNEQFF

j_call: TRBJ1-5
v_call: TRBV24-1
d_call: TRBD1
clone_size: -
cdr3_nt: TGTGCCACCAGTGACCGCGGGACAGGAAGGAATCAGCCCCAGCATTTT
cdr3_aa: CATSDRGTGRNQPQHF

j_call: TRBJ2-7
v_call: TRBV23-1
d_call: TRBD1
clone_size: -
cdr3_nt: TGCGCCAGCACCTGGGACAGGGCAGTCTACGAGCAGTACTTC
cdr3_aa: CASTWDRAVYEQYF

j_call: TRBJ2-2
v_call: TRBV7-9
d_call: TRBD2
clone_size: few
cdr3_nt: TGTGCCAGCAGCATATTAGCGGGGAACACCGGGGAGCTGTTTTTT
cdr3_aa: CASSILAGNTGELFF

j_call: TRBJ2-3
v_call: TRBV3-1/TRBV3-2
d_call: TRBD2
clone_size: -
cdr3_nt: TGTGCCAGCAGCCCTAGGAGGTGGACTAGCGGGCATAATACGCAGTATTTT
cdr3_aa: CASSPRRWTSGHNTQYF

j_call: TRBJ1-5
v_call: TRBV24-1
d_call: -
clone_size: -
cdr3_nt: TGTGCCACCAGTGCTCCGGTCACCGTTCCCCAGCATTTT
cdr3_aa: CATSAPVTVPQHF

j_call: TRBJ2-1
v_call: TRBV9
d_call: -
clone_size: -
cdr3_nt: TGTGCCAGCAGCGTACAACCCCGGGACTTAGGGTACAATGAGCAGTTCTTC
cdr3_aa: CASSVQPRDLGYNEQFF

j_call: TRBJ1-5
v_call: TRBV19
d_call: TRBD1
clone_size: -
cdr3_nt: TGTGCCAGTAGTATTCAACAGGGGCAGGGCAATCAGCCCCAGCATTTT
cdr3_aa: CASSIQQGQGNQPQHF

j_call: TRBJ1-4
v_call: TRBV30
d_call: -
clone_size: -
cdr3_nt: TGTGCCTGGAGTGGTGAAACGGGAAAACTGTTTTTT
cdr3_aa: CAWSGETGKLFF

j_call: TRBJ2-5
v_call: TRBV2
d_call: -
clone_size: -
cdr3_nt: TGTGCCAGCAGTGAAGACTCCCCGACCCAGTACTTC
cdr3_aa: CASSEDSPTQYF

j_call: TRBJ2-7
v_call: TRBV5-1
d_call: TRBD1
clone_size: -
cdr3_nt: TGCGCCAGCAGCCGGAGGACAGGGGGTAGCGAGCAGTACTTC
cdr3_aa: CASSRRTGGSEQYF

j_call: TRBJ2-7
v_call: TRBV9
d_call: -
clone_size: -
cdr3_nt: TGTGCCAGCAGCCCCTTCTCGGACGAGCAGTACTTC
cdr3_aa: CASSPFSDEQYF

j_call: TRBJ1-4
v_call: TRBV30
d_call: -
clone_size: -
cdr3_nt: TGTGCCGGGCGGGGGGGGATTAATGAAAAACTGTTTTTT
cdr3_aa: CAGRGGINEKLFF

j_call: TRBJ1-1
v_call: TRBV29-1
d_call: -
clone_size: -
cdr3_nt: TGCAGCCCCGGGAGGGCTGAAGCTTTCTTT
cdr3_aa: CSPGRAEAFF